This entry is about one TCR beta chain. Its antigen remains unknown. The authors extracted RNA and reverse transcribed it into cDNA as the sequencing template. The protocol was immunoSEQ multiplex PCR, while the TCRdb copy is restricted to in-frame clones and leaves out a portion. Of hundreds of thousands of clones listed, roughly two fifths are singletons. V lost 7 bases, J lost 1 base, and 9 bases stayed unmatched. From germline, CDR1 is SGHTA and CDR2 FQGNSA. This CDR3 spans 16 amino acids. The data belong to a study of CD8+ T cells in alopecia areata. Notes on the study in general: With patients, TCR sharing proved less clear than in mice, a difference possibly related to HLA.

Described treatment: oral pan-JAK inhibitor, 5-10 mg twice daily. This sample comprised CD4+ T cells sorted from blood, obtained around week 30, from a patient treated with tofacitinib. V is TRBV7-2 and J is TRBJ2-1; 8 bases agree with TRBD2. The TCR sequence derives from a human donor with alopecia areata. CDR3 in amino acids: CASTSTSGRSYNEQFF. CDR3 nucleotide sequence: TGTGCCAGCACCTCAACTAGCGGACGTTCCTACAATGAGCAGTTCTTC.